The 3 T cell receptor beta chains given below trace back to one sample, sequenced in a study of lymphopenia after photon versus proton radiotherapy. Clones were sequenced by immunoSEQ multiplex PCR, and TCRdb holds only the in-frame ones, with some missing. The table has about 16,000 clones, around 84% seen once. The sequencing here drew on peripheral blood, taken from a patient treated with proton-based radiotherapy. All receptors derive from an older man with pancreatic cancer.

The rearrangement links TRBV13 to TRBJ1-1; D might be TRBD1 (5 bases). The CDR3 has 15 residues. Germline CDR1 and CDR2: PRHDT and FYEKMQ (reference sequence). The V end lost 3 bases, the J end lost 3 bases, and 14 bases lay between the germline ends. CDR3 coding DNA: TGTGCCAGCAGCTTCCTACTCCTAGGGGACACTGAAGCTTTCTTT. This encodes CASSFLLLGDTEAFF.

This rearrangement joins TRBV5-1 to TRBJ1-4, with TRBD1 identical over 10 bases. Germline V gene lookup returns CDR1 SGHRS and CDR2 YFSETQ. CDR3 length: 16 amino acids. V lost 3 bases, J lost 7 bases, and 9 bases stayed unmatched. Here the CDR3 DNA reads TGCGCCAGCAGCTGGACAGGGGGGAACGCTGGTGAAAAACTGTTTTTT. This gives the protein CASSWTGGNAGEKLFF.

The chain couples TRBV19 to TRBJ2-5; 10 bases are a match to TRBD1. This CDR3 contains 14 residues. V shed 5 bases, J shed 7 bases, and the junction held 7 bases outside the gene matches. Looked up from germline, CDR1 is LNHDA and CDR2 is SQIVND (reference sequence). The CDR3 region has the DNA TGTGCCAGTAGTCCAGGGACAGGGGCATCGACCCAGTACTTC. Translating gives CASSPGTGASTQYF.